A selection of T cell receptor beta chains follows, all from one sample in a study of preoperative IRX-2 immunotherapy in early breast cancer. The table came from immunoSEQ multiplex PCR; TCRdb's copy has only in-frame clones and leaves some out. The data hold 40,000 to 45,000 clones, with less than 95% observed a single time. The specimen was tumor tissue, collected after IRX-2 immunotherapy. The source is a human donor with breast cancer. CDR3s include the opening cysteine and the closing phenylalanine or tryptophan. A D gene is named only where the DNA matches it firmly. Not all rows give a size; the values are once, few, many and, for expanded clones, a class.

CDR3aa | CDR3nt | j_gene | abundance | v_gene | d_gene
CASSLVSQGGSPLHF | TGTGCCAGCAGCTTAGTCTCGCAGGGTGGTTCACCCCTCCACTTT | TRBJ1-6 | - | TRBV7-9 | -
CASSASDRGWPQHF | TGTGCCAGCAGCGCCTCGGACAGGGGTTGGCCCCAGCATTTT | TRBJ1-5 | few | TRBV7-2 | TRBD1
CASSQSPGSNTDTQYF | TGCGCCAGCAGCCAGTCACCGGGATCAAACACAGATACGCAGTATTTT | TRBJ2-3 | - | TRBV4-3 | -
CASSLAYSDSGNTIYF | TGTGCCAGCAGCTTGGCCTACAGCGACTCTGGAAACACCATATATTTT | TRBJ1-3 | - | TRBV5-6 | -
CASSSSPGLGINEQFF | TGTGCCAGCAGTTCCTCCCCGGGACTAGGGATAAATGAGCAGTTCTTC | TRBJ2-1 | - | TRBV27 | TRBD2
CASSLADTQYF | TGTGCCAGCAGCTTGGCAGATACGCAGTATTTT | TRBJ2-3 | once | TRBV7-3 | -
CASSPGGRGNEKLFF | TGTGCCAGCTCACCGGGGGGAAGGGGAAATGAAAAACTGTTTTTT | TRBJ1-4 | - | TRBV18 | -
CASSPSGPGGHGYTF | TGCGCCAGCAGCCCCTCAGGGCCAGGGGGACATGGCTACACCTTC | TRBJ1-2 | once | TRBV5-1 | TRBD1
CASSIRDSNEQYF | TGTGCCAGCAGCATCCGGGATTCCAACGAGCAGTACTTC | TRBJ2-7 | - | TRBV27 | -
CASSLSVGQHNLDAFF | TGTGCCAGCAGTTTATCAGTGGGCCAGCACAATCTCGATGCTTTCTTT | TRBJ1-1 | - | TRBV27 | -
CASSPPPQGRTDTQYF | TGTGCCAGCTCACCACCTCCCCAGGGGAGGACAGATACGCAGTATTTT | TRBJ2-3 | - | TRBV18 | -